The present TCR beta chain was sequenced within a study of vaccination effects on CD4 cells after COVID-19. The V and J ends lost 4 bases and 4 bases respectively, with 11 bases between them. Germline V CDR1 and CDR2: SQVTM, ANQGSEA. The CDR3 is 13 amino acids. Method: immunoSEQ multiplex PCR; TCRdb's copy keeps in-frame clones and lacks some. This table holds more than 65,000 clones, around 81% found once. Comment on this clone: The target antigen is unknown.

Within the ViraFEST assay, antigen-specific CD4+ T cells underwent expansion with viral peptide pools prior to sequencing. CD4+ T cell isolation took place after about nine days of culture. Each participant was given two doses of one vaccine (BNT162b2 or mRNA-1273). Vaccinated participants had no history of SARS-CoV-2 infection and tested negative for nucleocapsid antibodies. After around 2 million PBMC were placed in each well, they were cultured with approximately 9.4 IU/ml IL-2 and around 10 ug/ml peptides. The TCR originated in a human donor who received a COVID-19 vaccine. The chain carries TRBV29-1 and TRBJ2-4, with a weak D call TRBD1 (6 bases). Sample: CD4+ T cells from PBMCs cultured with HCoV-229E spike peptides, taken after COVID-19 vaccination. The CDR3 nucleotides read TGCAGCGTTGTGCCGGGGACAAAAAACATTCAGTACTTC. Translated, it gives CSVVPGTKNIQYF.